A single sample gave rise to the 10 T cell receptor beta chains below, sequenced in a study of response to subunit inactivated influenza vaccine. TCRdb reanalysed the RT-PCR reads using MiXCR and keeps one entry per CDR3 protein. This sample has a few hundred thousand distinct CDR3 sequences, with around 13% found just once. Here the sequenced sample was PBMCs from blood, taken about 12 days after vaccination. The receptors were gathered from a man in his fifties who received an inactivated influenza vaccine.

This clonotype showed up just a few times. The chain couples TRBV15 to TRBJ1-5, with TRBD1 identical over 7 bases. V gave up 4 bases and J gave up 8 bases; unmatched junction bases: 8. The CDR3 spans 14 residues. Per the germline V gene, CDR1 is LNHNV and CDR2 is YYDKDF (reference sequence). The CDR3 region is CATSKEGGSEPQHF. The CDR3 DNA is TGTGCCACCAGCAAGGAAGGGGGCTCGGAGCCCCAGCATTTT.

The chain joins TRBV10-3 to TRBJ2-6; no clear D. Trimming left V 3 bases short and J 6 bases short, with 6 bases between. The CDR3 runs 13 residues. CDR1 and CDR2 from the germline V gene are ENHRY and SYGVKD. CDR3 amino acids: CAISEQSANVLTF. The DNA for the CDR3 is TGTGCCATCAGTGAACAGTCGGCCAACGTCCTGACTTTC.

This clonotype has a handful of counts. The chain joins TRBV20-1 to TRBJ1-5, with 7 bases fitting TRBD1. The germline V gene has CDR1 DFQATT and CDR2 SNEGSKA (reference sequence). CDR3 size: 13 residues. The V gene end was trimmed by 3 bases and the J gene end by 12 bases; junction bases not matched to a gene: 11. CDR3 amino acids: CSARKTGEGLQHF. The CDR3 nucleotides read TGCAGTGCTAGGAAAACAGGGGAAGGACTCCAGCATTTT.

This clonotype has only a few counts. The CDR3 nucleotides read TGTGCCAGCTCACTGCAGGGACTCGGCTACGAGCAGTACTTC. Translating gives CASSLQGLGYEQYF. The chain links TRBV18 to TRBJ2-7; weak D call: TRBD2 (6 bases). The CDR3 is made up of 14 amino acids. V lost 4 bases and J 3 bases, leaving 13 bases between the germline ends. CDR1 and CDR2 from the germline V gene are KGHSH and LQKENI.

The V and J genes are TRBV3-1 and TRBJ1-2; 7 bases are a match to TRBD1. This CDR3 has 13 residues. With V trimmed by 3 bases and J by 2 bases, 0 bases remained unmatched. CDR1 and CDR2 from the germline V gene are LGHDT and YNNKEL (reference sequence). CDR3 in amino acids: CASSQTGNYGYTF. In DNA form, the CDR3 reads TGTGCCAGCAGCCAGACAGGGAACTATGGCTACACCTTC.

This clonotype was picked up a small number of times. The V gene is TRBV10-3, the J gene TRBJ1-3; 10 bases fit TRBD1. Trimming at V came to 3 bases and at J to 4 bases, leaving 6 bases not matched to a gene. The germline V gene encodes CDR1 ENHRY and CDR2 SYGVKD. The CDR3 runs 16 residues. CDR3 in amino acids: CAISERQGAGGNTIYF. The CDR3 nucleotides read TGTGCCATCAGTGAACGACAGGGGGCAGGAGGAAACACCATATATTTT.

This clonotype was counted only a few times. This rearrangement joins TRBV4-2 to TRBJ2-7, with 8 bases identical to TRBD1. J was trimmed by 3 bases and V by 0 bases; bases with no gene match: 7. The CDR3 length is 16 residues. CDR1 is LGHNA, CDR2 YNFKEQ, per germline. CDR3 nucleotides: TGTGCCAGCAGCCAAGATTTGGCAGGGGGCAACTACGAGCAGTACTTC. This encodes CASSQDLAGGNYEQYF.

This clonotype was recorded a few times. The genes are TRBV6-5 and TRBJ2-2, with D perhaps given as TRBD1 or TRBD2 (5 bases each). Between the trimmed V and J ends, which lost 3 bases and 5 bases, there was a span of 16 bases. From germline, CDR1 is MNHEY and CDR2 SVGAGI. The CDR3 is 16 residues long. The CDR3 DNA follows: TGTGCCAGCAGTTATAGGTCCGGGGCAGGTACCGGGGAGCTGTTTTTT. Amino acid sequence: CASSYRSGAGTGELFF.

This clonotype occurred many times. The CDR3: CASSLGTGQRAFF. In nucleotides, the CDR3 is TGTGCCAGCAGTTTAGGGACAGGCCAGAGAGCTTTCTTT. The V and J genes are TRBV12-3 or TRBV12-4 and TRBJ1-1; 7 bases fit TRBD1. With 1 base clipped from V and 10 bases from J, the junction kept 6 bases outside the gene matches. This CDR3 has 13 amino acids.

A few counts support this clonotype. V is TRBV20-1 and J is TRBJ2-7; 12 positions match TRBD2. Trimming took 3 bases from V and 4 from J; bases not matched to a gene: 10. The germline V gene encodes CDR1 DFQATT and CDR2 SNEGSKA (reference sequence). CDR3 length: 16 residues. The CDR3 nucleotides are TGCAGTGCTAGGGGACTTCCCGGGACTAGCGGGTACGAGCAGTACTTC. It specifies CSARGLPGTSGYEQYF.